This T cell receptor beta chain was observed in a study of blood T cell repertoires in COVID-19. The repertoire was sequenced with immunoSEQ multiplex PCR; TCRdb's copy has only in-frame clones and lacks some. The sample contains 200,000 to 300,000 clones, about 87% of which appear only once. The junction had 7 bases not matched to a gene; V was cut back by 5 bases and J by 0 bases. This CDR3 is 17 amino acids long. Germline CDR1 is SEHNR and CDR2 is FQNEAQ (reference sequence). This clone was seen more than once but under ten times. The chain carries TRBV7-9 and TRBJ2-5, with 12 bases matching TRBD2. Sequenced: PBMCs or T cells enriched from blood (not recorded which). This TCR was recovered from a woman aged 40-49 years with acute COVID-19. CDR3 bases: TGTGCCAGCAGCACACTAGCGGGGGGCCTGTACCAAGAGACCCAGTACTTC. Amino acid sequence: CASSTLAGGLYQETQYF.